The present T cell receptor beta chain was sequenced within a study of blood T cells in healthy people across ages. Study-level results: Diversity was higher, and naive CD4+ cells more numerous, in long-lived donors than in aged donors.

In regard to this clonotype: Its antigen is undetermined.

After removal of 3 bases from V and 2 bases from J, the junction contained 11 bases not matched to a gene. The CDR3 is made up of 17 amino acids. Germline-derived CDR1 and CDR2 are MNHEY and SMNVEV (reference sequence). A J-beta primer mix and a sample-barcoded 5' primer were used in a second PCR of about 6 to 12 cycles. TCRdb called the 5' RACE reads again in MiXCR, with one record for every CDR3 protein. The sample has fewer than 2,000,000 distinct CDR3 sequences, around 40% seen once. The V call is TRBV27, the J call TRBJ2-7, with 9 bases fitting TRBD1. The receptor was derived from a human donor in good health. The specimen sequenced was blood. CDR3 sequence (DNA): TGTGCCAGCAGTTTCCGCCCCCTAGGGACAGGGACCTACGAGCAGTACTTC. This encodes CASSFRPLGTGTYEQYF.